The 30 T cell receptor beta chains below come from one sample, sequenced in a study of cytomegalovirus exposure and HLA in healthy donors. Produced via immunoSEQ multiplex PCR; TCRdb's table is partial and in-frame only. The sample lists about 160,000 clones; around nine tenths were seen once. Input material: PBMCs. The receptors were gathered from a woman under 30 in good health and CMV-seropositive.

The V call is TRBV4-2, the J call TRBJ2-7; TRBD2 agrees at 7 bases. Germline V gene lookup returns CDR1 LGHNA and CDR2 YNFKEQ. Germline trimming cut 0 bases from V and 7 bases from J; bases unmatched to any gene: 9. The CDR3 runs 15 residues. The CDR3 loop reads CASSQDEGGSGEQYF. The CDR3 coding sequence is TGTGCCAGCAGCCAAGATGAAGGCGGGAGCGGAGAGCAGTACTTC.

The chain employs TRBV28 and TRBJ2-7; 7 bases agree with TRBD1. V shed 3 bases, J shed 7 bases, and the junction held 12 bases outside the gene matches. In germline, CDR1 is MDHEN, CDR2 SYDVKM. The CDR3 consists of 15 residues. The CDR3 bases are TGTGCCAGCAGTTTTGGGCGGACAGGATCCTGGGAGCAGTACTTC. Protein: CASSFGRTGSWEQYF.

This chain links TRBV2 with TRBJ1-1; a possible D gene is TRBD1 (5 bases). The CDR3 spans 13 residues. V lost 6 bases, J lost 3 bases, and 11 bases lay in between. Germline V gene data show CDR1 as SNHLY and CDR2 as FYNNEI. In DNA, the CDR3 is TGTGCCAGCAGGACCGACAGTGACACTGAAGCTTTCTTT. As protein: CASRTDSDTEAFF.

The chain couples TRBV7-3 to TRBJ1-3; no clear D. Germline V lookup: CDR1 SGHTA, CDR2 FQGTGA. Trimming pared 3 bases from V and 1 base from J, leaving 10 bases between. The CDR3 is 15 residues long. In DNA form, the CDR3 reads TGTGCCAGCAGCTTGGAGGGATCTTCTGGAAACACCATATATTTT. This gives the protein CASSLEGSSGNTIYF.

The V call is TRBV4-3, the J call TRBJ2-7; D gene uncertain. Germline assignment: CDR1 LGHNA and CDR2 YSLEER. CDR3 length: 14 amino acids. V was clipped by 2 bases and J by 5 bases, with 13 bases between them. The CDR3: CASSQNIVADEQYF. Here the CDR3 DNA reads TGCGCCAGCAGCCAAAATATCGTGGCAGACGAGCAGTACTTC.

This clone was observed a handful of times. The chain has TRBV30 and TRBJ1-5, with D possibly matching TRBD1 (5 bases). Trimming shortened V by 0 bases and J by 6 bases, and 9 bases separated the two germline ends. CDR1 and CDR2 from the germline V gene are GTSNPN and SVGIG (reference sequence). The CDR3 runs to 13 residues. The CDR3 DNA reads as TGTGCCTGGAGTGTACCAAGGGGTCAGCCCCAGCATTTT. Translated: CAWSVPRGQPQHF. The full variable domain, in which reference TRBV30 and TRBJ1-5 provide the parts outside the CDR3, is SQTIHQWPATLVQPVGSPLSLECTVEGTSNPNLYWYRQAAGRGLQLLFYSVGIGQISSEVPQNLSASRPQDRQFILSSKKLLLSDSGFYLCAWSVPRGQPQHFGDGTRLSIL.

The chain links TRBV30 to TRBJ1-2; 7 bases match TRBD1. This CDR3 is built from 14 residues. Germline-derived CDR1 and CDR2 are GTSNPN and SVGIG (reference sequence). V trimming: 5 bases; J trimming: 5 bases; junction bases outside the gene matches: 11. DNA for the CDR3: TGTGCCTGGGAGGAACAGGGGACCCTGTATGGCTACACCTTC. Its protein product is CAWEEQGTLYGYTF.

The V gene is TRBV7-6, the J gene TRBJ1-5; 7 bases align to TRBD1. The CDR3 runs 14 residues. The germline V gene has CDR1 SGHVS and CDR2 FNYEAQ. Trimming cost V 4 bases and J 4 bases; bases outside gene matches: 4. The CDR3 coding sequence is TGTGCCAGCAGCTCCGGGACAGCTAATCAGCCCCAGCATTTT. Translated: CASSSGTANQPQHF.

V is TRBV7-8 and J is TRBJ2-7; perhaps TRBD1 as D (5 bases). Germline V gene lookup returns CDR1 SGHVS and CDR2 FQNEAQ. V shed 2 bases and J shed 1 base, with 12 bases lying between them. The CDR3 spans 15 residues. The CDR3 is CASSLFTTASYEQYF. CDR3 coding DNA: TGTGCCAGCAGCTTATTCACGACAGCGTCCTACGAGCAGTACTTC.

This clone was found a few times. The V gene is TRBV7-2, the J gene TRBJ1-2, with 10 nucleotides matching TRBD1. The length of the CDR3 is 15 residues. The V segment lost 5 bases and the J segment 3 bases; nucleotides outside the gene matches: 6. From germline, CDR1 is SGHTA and CDR2 FQGNSA. CDR3 in amino acids: CASSKPTGGHYGYTF. For the CDR3, the DNA is TGTGCCAGCAGCAAACCGACAGGGGGCCACTATGGCTACACCTTC.

V gene TRBV5-4 combines with J gene TRBJ1-1; 7 bases align to TRBD1. CDR1 is SGHNT and CDR2 is YYREEE in the germline V gene (reference sequence). CDR3 length equals 17 residues. Germline trimming cut 4 bases from V and 0 bases from J; bases unmatched to any gene: 12. The CDR3 loop reads CASSAPGQPILNTEAFF. DNA of the CDR3: TGTGCCAGCAGCGCTCCGGGACAGCCGATTTTGAACACTGAAGCTTTCTTT.

The chain has TRBV7-9 and TRBJ2-1; 15 bases line up with TRBD2. The germline V gene encodes CDR1 SEHNR and CDR2 FQNEAQ (reference sequence). V gave up 5 bases and J gave up 9 bases; unmatched junction bases: 11. CDR3 length equals 17 residues. The CDR3 DNA follows: TGTGCCAGCAGCCTCACTAGGACTAGCGGGAGGGCCATTGAGCAGTTCTTC. Amino acids: CASSLTRTSGRAIEQFF.

V is TRBV5-1 and J is TRBJ2-1; 10 bases map to TRBD2. Unmatched junction bases numbered 11, after V lost 5 bases and J lost 9 bases. Germline loops: CDR1 SGHRS, CDR2 YFSETQ. CDR3 length: 15 amino acids. The CDR3 sequence: CASRPTSGVWGEQFF. The CDR3 DNA reads as TGCGCCAGCAGACCCACTAGCGGGGTTTGGGGTGAGCAGTTCTTC. Looking up the rest from reference TRBV5-1 and TRBJ2-1 gives the full variable domain: KAGVTQTPRYLIKTRGQQVTLSCSPISGHRSVSWYQQTPGQGLQFLFEYFSETQRNKGNFPGRFSGRQFSNSRSEMNVSTLELGDSALYLCASRPTSGVWGEQFFGPGTRLTVL.

The chain has TRBV13 and TRBJ2-1, with 7 bases that match TRBD2. Germline loops: CDR1 PRHDT, CDR2 FYEKMQ (reference sequence). The CDR3 totals 20 residues. Trimming cost V 4 bases and J 8 bases; bases outside gene matches: 26. The CDR3 bases are TGTGCCAGCAGCTCCCCACCCTTTTATCTAACGGGGGAGGGAATCCATGAGCAGTTCTTC. Translation: CASSSPPFYLTGEGIHEQFF.

This chain links TRBV5-6 with TRBJ2-1, with TRBD2 identical over 9 bases. V shed 1 base, J shed 6 bases, and the junction held 11 bases outside the gene matches. Germline-derived CDR1 and CDR2 are SGHDT and YYEEEE. The CDR3 is made up of 17 amino acids. CDR3 bases: TGTGCCAGCAGCTTGCTTGCTAGCGGGATACTTGTCAATGAGCAGTTCTTC. The encoded protein is CASSLLASGILVNEQFF.

The genes are TRBV2 and TRBJ2-1; 9 positions match TRBD2. Trimming took 7 bases from V and 9 from J; bases not matched to a gene: 13. This CDR3 region has 15 residues. Germline-derived CDR1 and CDR2 are SNHLY and FYNNEI. In DNA form, the CDR3 reads TGTGCCAGCACCGAGGGTAGCGGGAGAAGGGGTGAGCAGTTCTTC. Translation gives CASTEGSGRRGEQFF. The full variable domain, in which reference TRBV2 and TRBJ2-1 provide the parts outside the CDR3, is EPEVTQTPSHQVTQMGQEVILRCVPISNHLYFYWYRQILGQKVEFLVSFYNNEISEKSEIFDDQFSVERPDGSNFTLKIRSTKLEDSAMYFCASTEGSGRRGEQFFGPGTRLTVL.

The gene calls are TRBV6-1 and TRBJ2-7; D perhaps matches TRBD2 (5 bases). The CDR3 is made up of 17 amino acids. CDR1 is MNHNS, CDR2 SASEGT, per germline. Trimming removed 2 bases at V and 0 bases at J, with 17 bases between. Here the CDR3 reads CASSEYWTSASSYEQYF. Here the CDR3 DNA reads TGTGCCAGCAGTGAATATTGGACTTCCGCGAGCTCCTACGAGCAGTACTTC.

This clone was counted a single time. This sequence joins TRBV5-5 and TRBJ2-3, with D uncertain. Germline CDR1 and CDR2: SGHKS and YYEKEE (reference sequence). V was shortened by 5 bases and J by 3 bases, with 10 bases between the two germline ends. The CDR3 loop spans 13 amino acids. CDR3 DNA: TGTGCCAGCAGTTTTACAGTAACAGATACGCAGTATTTT. Encoded protein: CASSFTVTDTQYF. Full variable domain (rest looked up from reference TRBV5-5 and TRBJ2-3): DAGVTQSPTHLIKTRGQQVTLRCSPISGHKSVSWYQQVLGQGPQFIFQYYEKEERGRGNFPDRFSARQFPNYSSELNVNALLLGDSALYLCASSFTVTDTQYFGPGTRLTVL.

This clone appeared a few times. This chain links TRBV6-1 with TRBJ1-2; possible D gene TRBD1, 5 bases. This CDR3 region has 14 residues. Germline CDR1 MNHNS, CDR2 SASEGT. V lost 10 bases and J lost 4, with 19 bases in between. The CDR3 DNA is TGTGCCATAGAACGGGGGACGGCGGCCTATGGCTACACCTTC. It yields the protein CAIERGTAAYGYTF.

The J gene is TRBJ2-5, the V gene TRBV6-5; D is perhaps TRBD2 (6 bases). The CDR3 is made up of 13 amino acids. The V end lost 5 bases, the J end lost 5 bases, and 12 bases lay between the germline ends. CDR1 and CDR2 from the germline V gene are MNHEY and SVGAGI. The CDR3 nucleotides read TGTGCCAGCAGTAGAGGAGGGCTGGAGACCCAGTACTTC. This codes for CASSRGGLETQYF.

This chain links TRBV7-9 with TRBJ2-7, with no clear D. The CDR3 runs to 15 residues. Germline V gives CDR1 SEHNR, CDR2 FQNEAQ (reference sequence). The germline V and J ends were trimmed by 5 bases and 2 bases, with 16 bases remaining between them. The CDR3 reads CASSPEAVFAYEQYF. The CDR3 bases are TGTGCCAGCAGCCCCGAGGCGGTATTCGCCTACGAGCAGTACTTC.

The DNA for the CDR3 is TGTGCCAGCAGCTTACTAGCGGGAGTCCGCAATGAGCAGTTCTTC. This gives the protein CASSLLAGVRNEQFF. V gene TRBV7-3 combines with J gene TRBJ2-1; 10 bases are a match to TRBD2. Germline assignment: CDR1 SGHTA and CDR2 FQGTGA. J lost 6 bases, V lost 2 bases, and 4 bases had no gene match. The CDR3 consists of 15 residues.

The J gene is TRBJ2-3, the V gene TRBV30; D might be TRBD1 (5 bases). CDR1 and CDR2 from the germline V gene are GTSNPN and SVGIG (reference sequence). V was shortened by 7 bases and J by 0 bases, with 8 bases between the two germline ends. This CDR3 is built from 12 residues. CDR3 DNA sequence: TGTGCCTACCGACAGAGCACAGATACGCAGTATTTT. This sequence encodes CAYRQSTDTQYF.

This clone was seen just once. This chain connects TRBV27 to TRBJ2-3; the match to TRBD2 covers 16 bases. There are 15 residues in the CDR3. The germline gives CDR1 MNHEY, CDR2 SMNVEV (reference sequence). V shed 4 bases and J 15 bases; nucleotides not matched to a gene: 10. Here the CDR3 reads CASSSGTSGRAVLYF. The CDR3 DNA is TGTGCCAGCAGTTCCGGGACTAGCGGGAGGGCGGTACTCTATTTT.

The rearrangement uses TRBV30 and TRBJ2-7; possibly TRBD2 for D (6 bases). This CDR3 region has 13 residues. Trimming pared 5 bases from V and 2 bases from J, leaving 13 bases between. CDR1 and CDR2 from the germline V gene are GTSNPN and SVGIG (reference sequence). CDR3 sequence reads: CAWGRRGAYEQYF. In nucleotides, the CDR3 is TGTGCCTGGGGCCGGCGGGGAGCCTACGAGCAGTACTTC.

The chain uses TRBV6-6 and TRBJ1-5; 8 bases match TRBD1. This CDR3 has 12 residues. V shed 8 bases and J 7 bases; nucleotides not matched to a gene: 4. CDR1 and CDR2 (germline): MNHNY, SVGAGI (reference sequence). The CDR3 coding sequence is TGTGCCAGCGCGACAGGGGACCAGCCCCAGCATTTT. It encodes CASATGDQPQHF.

This clone appeared a few times. The V call is TRBV18, the J call TRBJ1-1; 7 bases are a match to TRBD1. Germline loops: CDR1 KGHSH, CDR2 LQKENI. This CDR3 is 14 amino acids long. V lost 4 bases, J lost 0 bases, and 2 bases stayed unmatched. The CDR3 bases are TGTGCCAGCTCACAGGACAGGCTGAACACTGAAGCTTTCTTT. This encodes CASSQDRLNTEAFF.

The chain links TRBV4-3 to TRBJ2-3; D is perhaps TRBD1 (6 bases). The germline gives CDR1 LGHNA, CDR2 YSLEER. Trimming pared 3 bases from V and 2 bases from J, leaving 12 bases between. The CDR3 loop spans 15 amino acids. Here the CDR3 DNA reads TGCGCCAGCAGCCATGCGACAGGTAACACAGATACGCAGTATTTT. This gives the protein CASSHATGNTDTQYF.

The V and J genes are TRBV5-6 and TRBJ2-7; 12 nucleotides align to TRBD2. Germline V CDR1 and CDR2: SGHDT, YYEEEE. The length of the CDR3 is 15 residues. Unmatched junction bases numbered 11, after V lost 7 bases and J lost 6 bases. CDR3 protein: CASSTLRTSGAEQYF. CDR3 sequence (DNA): TGTGCCAGCTCAACCCTCAGGACTAGCGGGGCCGAGCAGTACTTC.

The rearrangement joins TRBV30 to TRBJ2-1; the match to TRBD2 covers 7 bases. Trimming cost V 1 base and J 6 bases; bases outside gene matches: 3. This CDR3 spans 13 amino acids. Germline CDR1 and CDR2: GTSNPN and SVGIG (reference sequence). The CDR3 DNA sequence: TGTGCCTGGAGTGCGGGAGGCATCAATGAGCAGTTCTTC. Its protein is CAWSAGGINEQFF.